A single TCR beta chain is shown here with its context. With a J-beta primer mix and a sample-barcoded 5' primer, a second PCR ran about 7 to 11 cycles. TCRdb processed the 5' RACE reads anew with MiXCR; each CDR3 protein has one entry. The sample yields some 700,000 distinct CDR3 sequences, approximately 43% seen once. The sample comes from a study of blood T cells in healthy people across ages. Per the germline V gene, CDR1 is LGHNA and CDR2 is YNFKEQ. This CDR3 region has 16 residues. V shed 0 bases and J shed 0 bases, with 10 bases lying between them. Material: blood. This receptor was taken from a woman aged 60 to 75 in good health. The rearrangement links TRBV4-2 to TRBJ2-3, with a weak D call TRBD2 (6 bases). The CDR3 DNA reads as TGTGCCAGCAGCCAAGAGAGCGGGTTTAGCACAGATACGCAGTATTTT. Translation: CASSQESGFSTDTQYF.